One and the same sample provided the 30 T cell receptor beta chains below, sequenced in a study of blood T cell repertoires in COVID-19. Repertoires were generated with immunoSEQ multiplex PCR, while TCRdb's copy carries only in-frame clones and drops some. The data show about 170,000 clones, with about 86% seen just once and approximately 19% held by the top ten. Material for sequencing was peripheral blood. These receptors originate from an older woman who had recovered from COVID-19.

The count of this clone is one. CDR3 sequence (DNA): TGCAGCGTTCGCTACTCCGGCGAGCAGTACTTC. This encodes CSVRYSGEQYF. This chain uses TRBV29-1 with TRBJ2-7; D uncertain. CDR1 is SQVTM, CDR2 ANQGSEA, per germline. Trimming shortened V by 5 bases and J by 6 bases, and 11 bases separated the two germline ends. The CDR3 is made up of 11 amino acids.

V and J are TRBV27 and TRBJ1-1; 9 positions agree with TRBD1. Trimming at V came to 5 bases and at J to 0 bases, leaving 13 bases not matched to a gene. Germline-derived CDR1 and CDR2 are MNHEY and SMNVEV (reference sequence). The CDR3 extends over 18 amino acids. DNA for the CDR3: TGTGCCAGCAGTCCCCACCGGGACAGGGTGAGGATGAACACTGAAGCTTTCTTT. This codes for CASSPHRDRVRMNTEAFF.

This clone was counted between two and nine times. The chain is built from TRBV2 and TRBJ2-1; TRBD1 is a possible D gene (5 bases). The V end lost 7 bases, the J end lost 2 bases, and 9 bases lay between the germline ends. This CDR3 has 13 amino acids. Germline CDR1 is SNHLY and CDR2 is FYNNEI. CDR3 DNA sequence: TGTGCCAGCAAGGGGATCCCCTACAATGAGCAGTTCTTC. Residues: CASKGIPYNEQFF.

The V call is TRBV27, the J call TRBJ2-3; 12 positions agree with TRBD2. The germline V gene has CDR1 MNHEY and CDR2 SMNVEV (reference sequence). The CDR3 totals 17 residues. V lost 6 bases and J lost 1; bases outside the gene matches: 8. The CDR3 DNA is TGTGCCAGCAGACCCTCGGGACTAGCGGGCCGCACAGATACGCAGTATTTT. Translating gives CASRPSGLAGRTDTQYF.

This chain links TRBV7-2 with TRBJ1-2; D possibly corresponds to TRBD1 (6 bases). Germline V gives CDR1 SGHTA, CDR2 FQGNSA. Trimming took 5 bases from V and 4 from J, leaving 11 bases between them. This CDR3 spans 13 amino acids. CDR3 DNA: TGTGCCAGCAGCCAAGGGGGGGTCTATGGCTACACCTTC. It is translated as CASSQGGVYGYTF.

The CDR3 here is CASRTRGGGAPNIQYF. CDR3 coding DNA: TGTGCCAGCAGGACCCGAGGTGGAGGGGCTCCAAACATTCAGTACTTC. The gene calls are TRBV27 and TRBJ2-4; D perhaps matches TRBD2 (6 bases). CDR3 length: 16 amino acids. Germline-derived CDR1 and CDR2 are MNHEY and SMNVEV (reference sequence). Trimming took off 6 bases at V and 6 bases at J, with 21 bases between the two ends.

This chain uses TRBV11-2 with TRBJ2-7; a possible D gene is TRBD1 (6 bases). The CDR3 runs 15 residues. CDR1 is SGHAT and CDR2 is FQNNGV in the germline V gene. V lost 0 bases to trimming and J lost 3 bases, with 12 bases between them. The CDR3 reads CASSLEPSRGYEQYF. In DNA, the CDR3 is TGTGCCAGCAGCTTAGAGCCCAGCAGGGGCTACGAGCAGTACTTC.

This chain uses TRBV7-8 with TRBJ2-7, with D perhaps matching TRBD1 (6 bases). V lost 2 bases and J lost 6, with 14 bases in between. CDR3 size: 14 residues. The germline CDR1 and CDR2 sequences are SGHVS and FQNEAQ. The CDR3: CASSLPPVGAEQYF. CDR3 in DNA: TGTGCCAGCAGCTTACCACCCGTGGGGGCCGAGCAGTACTTC.

V is TRBV7-3 and J is TRBJ2-2; 9 positions agree with TRBD1. Looked up from germline, CDR1 is SGHTA and CDR2 is FQGTGA. J gave up 4 bases and V 5 bases, and 5 bases lay outside the gene matches. The CDR3 is 15 residues long. In DNA, the CDR3 is TGTGCCAGCAGCCCCCGGACAGGGGCCACCGGGGAGCTGTTTTTT. Its translation: CASSPRTGATGELFF.

V gene TRBV2 combines with J gene TRBJ1-3; no clear D gene. The CDR3 runs 16 residues. From germline, CDR1 is SNHLY and CDR2 FYNNEI. The germline V and J ends were trimmed by 7 bases and 0 bases, with 16 bases remaining between them. The CDR3 spells CASTNLLVSSGNTIYF. CDR3 sequence (DNA): TGTGCCAGCACCAACTTACTAGTGTCCTCTGGAAACACCATATATTTT.

The chain links TRBV9 to TRBJ1-3; a possible D gene is TRBD1 (5 bases). Germline loops: CDR1 SGDLS, CDR2 YYNGEE. Trimming took 0 bases from V and 2 from J, leaving 12 bases between them. The CDR3 extends over 16 amino acids. CDR3 sequence (DNA): TGTGCCAGCAGCGTAGCTTGGGGCAATACTGGAAACACCATATATTTT. Its protein is CASSVAWGNTGNTIYF.

The chain combines TRBV5-1 with TRBJ2-7; maybe TRBD1 (5 bases). V was shortened by 4 bases and J by 6 bases, with 14 bases between the two germline ends. The CDR3 sequence is 13 residues long. The germline V gene has CDR1 SGHRS and CDR2 YFSETQ. The chain's CDR3 is CASSPATVLEQYF. In nucleotides, the CDR3 is TGCGCCAGCAGCCCGGCGACAGTGCTCGAGCAGTACTTC.

The V gene is TRBV30, the J gene TRBJ1-3, with D perhaps TRBD1 (6 bases). Germline V gene sequence: CDR1 GTSNPN, CDR2 SVGIG (reference sequence). With 2 bases removed from V and 0 bases from J, the gap between germline ends came to 11 bases. CDR3 length: 15 residues. CDR3: CAWSLTGFSGNTIYF. The CDR3 DNA reads as TGTGCCTGGAGTTTGACAGGCTTCTCTGGAAACACCATATATTTT.

The chain uses TRBV7-3 and TRBJ2-2; TRBD2 is a possible D gene (7 bases). CDR1 and CDR2 from the germline V gene are SGHTA and FQGTGA. The CDR3 runs 15 residues. Deletions cut 5 bases from V and 6 bases from J, with 16 bases between. CDR3 residues: CASSLPRGRPGELFF. The CDR3 DNA is TGTGCCAGCAGCCTCCCGCGGGGGCGGCCCGGGGAGCTGTTTTTT.

The chain recombines TRBV4-1 with TRBJ2-7; maybe TRBD1 (6 bases). Trimming took 1 base from V and 6 from J, leaving 16 bases between them. Germline loops: CDR1 MGHRA, CDR2 YSYEKL. This CDR3 contains 15 residues. The CDR3, as DNA: TGCGCCAGCAGCCAAGGGGCAGGGGCAGGTCGCGAGCAGTACTTC. This translates into CASSQGAGAGREQYF.

The table lists this clone with a count of one. The gene calls are TRBV15 and TRBJ1-2; no clear D. V gave up 0 bases and J gave up 4 bases, with 15 bases separating them. There are 16 residues in the CDR3. CDR1 LNHNV and CDR2 YYDKDF come from the germline V gene (reference sequence). The CDR3 sequence: CATSRDRRAVVYGYTF. The CDR3 DNA is TGTGCCACCAGCAGAGATCGGAGGGCCGTGGTCTATGGCTACACCTTC.

The V call is TRBV5-1, the J call TRBJ2-7; 9 bases align to TRBD1. CDR1 is SGHRS and CDR2 is YFSETQ in the germline V gene. Germline trimming cut 0 bases from V and 6 bases from J; bases unmatched to any gene: 4. The CDR3 loop spans 14 amino acids. CDR3 residues: CASSLGQGGLEQYF. The DNA of the CDR3 is TGCGCCAGCAGCTTGGGACAGGGGGGCCTCGAGCAGTACTTC. The variable domain in full, with the rest retrieved from reference TRBV5-1 and TRBJ2-7, is KAGVTQTPRYLIKTRGQQVTLSCSPISGHRSVSWYQQTPGQGLQFLFEYFSETQRNKGNFPGRFSGRQFSNSRSEMNVSTLELGDSALYLCASSLGQGGLEQYFGPGTRLTVT.

This chain connects TRBV6-5 to TRBJ2-2; possibly TRBD1 for D (6 bases). CDR3 size: 14 residues. Between the trimmed V and J ends, which lost 8 bases and 2 bases, there was a span of 12 bases. The germline V gene has CDR1 MNHEY and CDR2 SVGAGI. The CDR3 region has the DNA TGTGCCAGCCGGACAGACCGAAACACCGGGGAGCTGTTTTTT. This translates into CASRTDRNTGELFF.

The chain couples TRBV10-3 to TRBJ1-2; TRBD1 matches 10 bases. This CDR3 is built from 13 residues. The V segment lost 5 bases and the J segment 4 bases; nucleotides outside the gene matches: 1. Germline V gene lookup returns CDR1 ENHRY and CDR2 SYGVKD. The CDR3 coding sequence is TGTGCCATCAGTTGGGACAGGGGCTATGGCTACACCTTC. Protein product: CAISWDRGYGYTF.

V usage is TRBV7-2 and J usage is TRBJ1-2, with D maybe TRBD1 (6 bases). The CDR3 is 13 residues long. CDR1 SGHTA and CDR2 FQGNSA come from the germline V gene. Trimming shortened V by 5 bases and J by 4 bases, and 11 bases separated the two germline ends. The CDR3 sequence: CASSRRTAYGYTF. CDR3 coding DNA: TGTGCCAGCAGCCGAAGGACAGCCTATGGCTACACCTTC.

The chain couples TRBV19 to TRBJ2-5; possible D gene TRBD1, 6 bases. The CDR3 spans 16 residues. The germline V gene has CDR1 LNHDA and CDR2 SQIVND (reference sequence). V was clipped by 3 bases and J by 2 bases, with 16 bases between them. The CDR3 DNA is TGTGCCAGTAGTATGGGGTCAGGGGCACGGCAAGAGACCCAGTACTTC. Its translation is CASSMGSGARQETQYF. Combining the CDR3 with reference TRBV19 and TRBJ2-5 gives the whole variable domain DGGITQSPKYLFRKEGQNVTLSCEQNLNHDAMYWYRQDPGQGLRLIYYSQIVNDFQKGDIAEGYSVSREKKESFPLTVTSAQKNPTAFYLCASSMGSGARQETQYFGPGTRLLVL.

The J gene is TRBJ2-6, the V gene TRBV5-1, with D possibly being TRBD1 (6 bases). Trimming shortened V by 4 bases and J by 0 bases, and 17 bases separated the two germline ends. Germline CDR1 reads SGHRS; CDR2 reads YFSETQ. This CDR3 spans 18 amino acids. The CDR3 protein is CASSVTRGLTSGANVLTF. CDR3 bases: TGCGCCAGCAGCGTTACCAGGGGCCTCACCTCTGGGGCCAACGTCCTGACTTTC.

V gene TRBV19 combines with J gene TRBJ1-2, with 8 bases that match TRBD1. The CDR3 runs to 14 residues. The germline gives CDR1 LNHDA, CDR2 SQIVND (reference sequence). V shed 8 bases and J 1 base; nucleotides not matched to a gene: 6. CDR3 loop: CASALQGGNYGYTF. DNA of the CDR3: TGTGCCAGTGCCTTACAGGGGGGTAACTATGGCTACACCTTC.

The chain joins TRBV7-9 to TRBJ2-1; a possible D gene is TRBD2 (7 bases). Looked up from germline, CDR1 is SEHNR and CDR2 is FQNEAQ (reference sequence). This CDR3 spans 17 amino acids. V was trimmed by 3 bases and J by 2 bases, leaving 17 bases between them. The CDR3 nucleotides read TGTGCCAGCAGCTTGGGTAATGGCGGGGGCCCCTACAATGAGCAGTTCTTC. Translation gives CASSLGNGGGPYNEQFF.

The chain combines TRBV19 with TRBJ2-7, with TRBD1 identical over 9 bases. Germline assignment: CDR1 LNHDA and CDR2 SQIVND (reference sequence). CDR3 length: 15 residues. Trimming removed 3 bases from V and 3 bases from J; junction bases left unmatched: 6. The CDR3 region is CASSIQTGGLYEQYF. The CDR3 DNA follows: TGTGCCAGTAGTATCCAGACAGGGGGTCTCTACGAGCAGTACTTC. Filled out from reference TRBV19 and TRBJ2-7, the complete variable domain reads DGGITQSPKYLFRKEGQNVTLSCEQNLNHDAMYWYRQDPGQGLRLIYYSQIVNDFQKGDIAEGYSVSREKKESFPLTVTSAQKNPTAFYLCASSIQTGGLYEQYFGPGTRLTVT.

This clone was recorded a few times. The chain recombines TRBV10-3 with TRBJ1-1; D remains ambiguous. The length of the CDR3 is 14 residues. V was pared by 10 bases and J by 4 bases, with 19 bases between. In germline, CDR1 is ENHRY, CDR2 SYGVKD. The CDR3 sequence is CATGGSELVTEAFF. In nucleotides, the CDR3 is TGTGCCACCGGCGGATCAGAACTTGTCACTGAAGCTTTCTTT.

The rearrangement uses TRBV5-1 and TRBJ2-5; TRBD2 might be the D (6 bases). Germline V gives CDR1 SGHRS, CDR2 YFSETQ. This CDR3 region has 15 residues. Trimming removed 0 bases at V and 5 bases at J, with 14 bases between. CDR3 residues: CASSLGAAAGETQYF. The CDR3 nucleotides read TGCGCCAGCAGCTTGGGGGCAGCCGCGGGGGAGACCCAGTACTTC.

The V call is TRBV29-1, the J call TRBJ1-2; D remains ambiguous. Germline values: CDR1 SQVTM, CDR2 ANQGSEA. This CDR3 contains 12 residues. V was trimmed by 4 bases and J by 8 bases, leaving 14 bases between them. The CDR3 is CSVVGGAGGYTF. The CDR3 DNA reads as TGCAGCGTTGTGGGAGGAGCGGGGGGCTACACCTTC.

Remarks on this clone: At one boundary the junction diverges from the germline segment, which might be a read error. The rearrangement uses TRBV5-4 and TRBJ1-2; TRBD1 might be the D (6 bases). This CDR3 has 15 residues. Germline V CDR1 and CDR2: SGHNT, YYREEE (reference sequence). The CDR3, as DNA: TGTGCCGGCAGCTTGGTGTCCAGGGGCGGGTATGGCTACACCTTC. This encodes CAGSLVSRGGYGYTF.

The chain has TRBV7-2 and TRBJ2-1; 10 bases match TRBD2. Unmatched junction bases numbered 8, after V lost 2 bases and J lost 10 bases. This CDR3 is built from 15 residues. Looked up from germline, CDR1 is SGHTA and CDR2 is FQGNSA. CDR3 bases: TGTGCCAGCAGCTTAACCGCTAGCGGGGGCCCCGAGCAGTTCTTC. Translating gives CASSLTASGGPEQFF.